This is a list of T cell receptor beta chains from one sample in a study of control samples from healthy donors and cancer patients. Repertoires were generated with immunoSEQ multiplex PCR, while TCRdb's copy carries only in-frame clones and drops some. The sample consists of 50,000 or so clones, over 85% of them appearing once. Sequencing was performed on PBMCs. The origin of the receptors is a woman aged 45 to 65 with head and neck cancer. The CDR3 runs from the conserved cysteine through the conserved F or W. D genes are given only for firm matches. Rows give clone size only sometimes, using once, few, many, or a class for an expanded clone.

J gene,V gene,D gene,clone size,CDR3 DNA,CDR3 protein
TRBJ1-1,TRBV3-1/TRBV3-2,NA,NA,TGTGCCAGCAGCCCAACGGGACCTCACACTGAAGCTTTCTTT,CASSPTGPHTEAFF
TRBJ2-1,TRBV4-1,NA,NA,TGCGCCAGCAGCCAAGTGAGGGTAGCGAAGCAGTTCTTC,CASSQVRVAKQFF
TRBJ2-5,TRBV7-8,NA,NA,TGTGCCAGCAGCGCGAAAGAGACCCAGTACTTC,CASSAKETQYF
TRBJ1-5,TRBV18,NA,once,TGTGCCAGCTCACCAGGGCAGGGGATGGGTAACAATCAGCCCCAGCATTTT,CASSPGQGMGNNQPQHF
TRBJ2-5,TRBV18,NA,once,TGTGCCAGCTCTCCCGCCCGGAGAAGCGGCCAAGAGACCCAGTACTTC,CASSPARRSGQETQYF
TRBJ2-4,TRBV9,TRBD2,NA,TGTGCCAGCAGCGCCCACCCCGCCCAGGGAGGGGCCAACATTCAGTACTTC,CASSAHPAQGGANIQYF
TRBJ2-7,TRBV28,NA,NA,TGTGCCAGCAGCAACGGACAGTCCTACGAGCAGTACTTC,CASSNGQSYEQYF
TRBJ2-3,TRBV11-2,TRBD2,NA,TGTGCCAGCAGCTTACGGGGGGGGCCGGGGGATACGCAGTATTTT,CASSLRGGPGDTQYF
TRBJ2-1,TRBV13,TRBD2,NA,TGTGCCAGCAACACTTTTGGGGTAGCGGGAGAAAATGAGCAGTTCTTC,CASNTFGVAGENEQFF
TRBJ2-2,TRBV6-2/TRBV6-3,NA,NA,TGTGCCAGCAGTTACTCCGGACTCTCCACCGGGGAGCTGTTTTTT,CASSYSGLSTGELFF
TRBJ2-3,TRBV11-3,TRBD2,NA,TGTGCCAGCAGCACTCGAGCGGGAGAGGGAGATACGCAGTATTTT,CASSTRAGEGDTQYF
TRBJ1-4,TRBV28,NA,NA,TGTGCCAGCAGTTCCCCCGGGGCAACTAATGAAAAACTGTTTTTT,CASSSPGATNEKLFF
TRBJ2-7,TRBV6-5,NA,NA,TGTGCCAGCAGTTACGGGGCAGGGGTACAGTACGAGCAGTACTTC,CASSYGAGVQYEQYF
TRBJ1-1,TRBV29-1,TRBD1,NA,TGCAGCGTCGCAGGGGGCCCATACTCGAACACTGAAGCTTTCTTT,CSVAGGPYSNTEAFF
TRBJ2-7,TRBV29-1,TRBD1,NA,TGCAGCGTTGAAGGGCTTGGGGACAGAGCCTACGAGCAGTACTTC,CSVEGLGDRAYEQYF
TRBJ2-3,TRBV7-9,TRBD2,NA,TGTGCCAGCAGCCAAGGCGGCGGGAGGGCCGGAGATACGCAGTATTTT,CASSQGGGRAGDTQYF
TRBJ2-4,TRBV5-6,NA,once,TGTGCCAGCAGCCTAGTTGGTGAGGGGGACATTCAGTACTTC,CASSLVGEGDIQYF
TRBJ2-1,TRBV20-1,NA,NA,TGCAGTGCTAGTAGGCCTGGAGAATACAATGAGCAGTTCTTC,CSASRPGEYNEQFF
TRBJ2-3,TRBV19,NA,NA,TGTGCCAGTACCCTAAGGGGAGATACGCAGTATTTT,CASTLRGDTQYF
TRBJ2-3,TRBV6-5,NA,NA,TGTGCCAGCAGGCTCAAAAAAGATACGCAGTATTTT,CASRLKKDTQYF
TRBJ2-1,TRBV4-2,TRBD2,NA,TGTGCCAGCAAAGTAGCGGGAGCGGGCAATGAGCAGTTCTTC,CASKVAGAGNEQFF
TRBJ1-2,TRBV7-8,TRBD1,NA,TGTGCCAGCAGCTTGACAGGGGGTATTGGCTACACCTTC,CASSLTGGIGYTF
TRBJ2-2,TRBV12-3/TRBV12-4,NA,NA,TGTGCCAGCAGTTTAGGAGGGCCCGGGGAGCTGTTTTTT,CASSLGGPGELFF
TRBJ2-3,TRBV24-1,NA,NA,TGTGCCACCAGTGATCCTCTCAGGGGAGATACGCAGTATTTT,CATSDPLRGDTQYF
TRBJ1-1,TRBV2,NA,NA,TGTGCCAGCAGTGGGGGGGGGAGGACTGAAGCTTTCTTT,CASSGGGRTEAFF